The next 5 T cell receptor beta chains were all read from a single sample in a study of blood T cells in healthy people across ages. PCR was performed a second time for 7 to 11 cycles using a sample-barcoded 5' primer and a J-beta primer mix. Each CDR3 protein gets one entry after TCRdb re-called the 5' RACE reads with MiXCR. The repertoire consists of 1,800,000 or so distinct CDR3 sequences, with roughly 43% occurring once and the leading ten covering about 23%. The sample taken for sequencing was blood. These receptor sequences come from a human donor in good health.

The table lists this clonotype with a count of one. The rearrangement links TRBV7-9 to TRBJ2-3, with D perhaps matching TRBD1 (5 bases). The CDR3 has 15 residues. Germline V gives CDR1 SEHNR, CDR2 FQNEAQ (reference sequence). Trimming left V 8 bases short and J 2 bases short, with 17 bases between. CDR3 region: CASVNPKGSTDTQYF. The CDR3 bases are TGTGCCAGCGTTAATCCCAAGGGGTCCACAGATACGCAGTATTTT. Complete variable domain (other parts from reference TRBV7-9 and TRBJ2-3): DTGVSQNPRHKITKRGQNVTFRCDPISEHNRLYWYRQTLGQGPEFLTYFQNEAQLEKSRLLSDRFSAERPKGSFSTLEIQRTEQGDSAMYLCASVNPKGSTDTQYFGPGTRLTVL.

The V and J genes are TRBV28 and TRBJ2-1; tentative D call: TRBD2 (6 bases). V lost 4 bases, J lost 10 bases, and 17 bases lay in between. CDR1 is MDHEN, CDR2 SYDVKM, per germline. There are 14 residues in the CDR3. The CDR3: CASSYTGPAGEQFF. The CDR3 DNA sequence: TGTGCCAGCAGTTATACAGGCCCCGCGGGGGAGCAGTTCTTC.

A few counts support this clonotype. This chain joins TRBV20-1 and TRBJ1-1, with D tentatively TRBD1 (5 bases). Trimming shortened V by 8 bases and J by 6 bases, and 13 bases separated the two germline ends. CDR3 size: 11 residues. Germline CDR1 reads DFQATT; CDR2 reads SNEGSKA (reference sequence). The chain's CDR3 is CSRGGIAEAFF. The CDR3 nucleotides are TGCAGTCGCGGGGGGATCGCTGAAGCTTTCTTT.

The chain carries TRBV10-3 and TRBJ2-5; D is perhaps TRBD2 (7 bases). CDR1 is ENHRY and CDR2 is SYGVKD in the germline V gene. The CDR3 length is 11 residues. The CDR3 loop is CAGGDQETQYF. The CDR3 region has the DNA TGTGCAGGGGGGGATCAAGAGACCCAGTACTTC.

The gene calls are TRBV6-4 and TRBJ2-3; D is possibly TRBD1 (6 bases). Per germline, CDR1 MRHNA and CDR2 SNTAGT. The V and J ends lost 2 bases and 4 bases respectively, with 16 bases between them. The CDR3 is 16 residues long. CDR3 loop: CASSDRLGAHADTQYF. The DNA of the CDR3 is TGTGCCAGCAGTGACCGACTGGGGGCCCACGCAGATACGCAGTATTTT.